Each of the 9 T cell receptor beta chains below was sequenced from the same sample in a study of PD-L1 blockade in urothelial cancer. Time point here: pretreatment peripheral blood. Clones were sequenced by immunoSEQ multiplex PCR, and TCRdb holds only the in-frame ones, with some missing. The sample records tens of thousands of clones, about four fifths being singletons. Sequences were derived from PBMCs, sampled around atezolizumab (anti-PD-L1) treatment. These receptors all stem from a man aged 65 to 79 with urothelial cancer.

The chain combines TRBV6-4 with TRBJ2-7, with 13 positions matching TRBD2. The CDR3 has 17 amino acids. In germline, CDR1 is MRHNA, CDR2 SNTAGT. V lost 2 bases and J lost 0; bases outside the gene matches: 4. The CDR3 DNA reads TGTGCCAGCAGTGACGGGACTAGCGGGACCTTCTCCTACGAGCAGTACTTC. This translates into CASSDGTSGTFSYEQYF.

The rearrangement joins TRBV30 to TRBJ2-1, with 11 bases that match TRBD2. Germline lookup yields CDR1 GTSNPN and CDR2 SVGIG (reference sequence). V lost 1 base and J lost 4; bases outside the gene matches: 6. This CDR3 spans 16 amino acids. In nucleotides, the CDR3 is TGTGCCTGGAGTGAAGGACTAGCGGGTCTATACAATGAGCAGTTCTTC. This encodes CAWSEGLAGLYNEQFF.

This clone was detected only a few times. The chain joins TRBV28 to TRBJ2-4; maybe TRBD2 (6 bases). Trimming removed 3 bases at V and 0 bases at J, with 24 bases between. Germline V lookup: CDR1 MDHEN, CDR2 SYDVKM. CDR3 length: 20 residues. CDR3: CASSFSYGEMGGLAKNIQYF. In DNA, the CDR3 is TGTGCCAGCAGTTTTTCCTACGGGGAGATGGGGGGACTAGCCAAAAACATTCAGTACTTC.

V usage is TRBV30 and J usage is TRBJ1-6; D gene uncertain. The CDR3 has 15 residues. Germline CDR1 GTSNPN, CDR2 SVGIG (reference sequence). With 4 bases removed from V and 0 bases from J, the gap between germline ends came to 10 bases. Here the CDR3 reads CAWTAGNSYNSPLHF. Written as DNA, the CDR3 is TGTGCCTGGACAGCAGGAAACTCCTATAATTCACCCCTCCACTTT.

The V gene is TRBV5-1, the J gene TRBJ2-2; 7 bases agree with TRBD1. J gave up 8 bases and V 0 bases, and 10 bases lay outside the gene matches. Germline CDR1 is SGHRS and CDR2 is YFSETQ. The length of the CDR3 is 16 residues. CDR3 DNA sequence: TGCGCCAGCAGCTTGGCTCCGACAGGGATTGCGGGGGAGCTGTTTTTT. Amino acids: CASSLAPTGIAGELFF.

This chain uses TRBV7-9 with TRBJ2-7, with 10 bases lining up with TRBD2. The V gene end was trimmed by 6 bases and the J gene end by 2 bases; junction bases not matched to a gene: 7. The germline CDR1 and CDR2 sequences are SEHNR and FQNEAQ (reference sequence). This CDR3 is 15 amino acids long. The CDR3 DNA sequence: TGTGCCAGCAGTTTTGAGCGGGAGGGCCCCTACGAGCAGTACTTC. Translation gives CASSFEREGPYEQYF.

V is TRBV28 and J is TRBJ2-7; 15 nucleotides agree with TRBD2. The CDR3 has 16 residues. The V gene's germline CDR1 is MDHEN and CDR2 SYDVKM. Trimming cost V 7 bases and J 6 bases; bases outside gene matches: 10. CDR3 bases: TGTGCCAGCATCCTAACTGGGACTAGCGGGGGGTCCGAGCAGTACTTC. It encodes CASILTGTSGGSEQYF.

The rearrangement links TRBV28 to TRBJ2-7; weak D call: TRBD2 (6 bases). Looked up from germline, CDR1 is MDHEN and CDR2 is SYDVKM. The CDR3 contains 13 residues. Trimming took off 7 bases at V and 4 bases at J, with 14 bases between the two ends. The DNA of the CDR3 is TGTGCCAGCACCCCTGGAGGGAAGTACGAGCAGTACTTC. This translates into CASTPGGKYEQYF.

This chain joins TRBV28 and TRBJ1-1, with unresolved D. Germline loops: CDR1 MDHEN, CDR2 SYDVKM. The CDR3 has 13 residues. V dropped 3 bases and J dropped 2 bases, with 7 bases sitting between them. The CDR3 region has the DNA TGTGCCAGCAGTTTGGTCAGAAACACTGAAGCTTTCTTT. This gives the protein CASSLVRNTEAFF.